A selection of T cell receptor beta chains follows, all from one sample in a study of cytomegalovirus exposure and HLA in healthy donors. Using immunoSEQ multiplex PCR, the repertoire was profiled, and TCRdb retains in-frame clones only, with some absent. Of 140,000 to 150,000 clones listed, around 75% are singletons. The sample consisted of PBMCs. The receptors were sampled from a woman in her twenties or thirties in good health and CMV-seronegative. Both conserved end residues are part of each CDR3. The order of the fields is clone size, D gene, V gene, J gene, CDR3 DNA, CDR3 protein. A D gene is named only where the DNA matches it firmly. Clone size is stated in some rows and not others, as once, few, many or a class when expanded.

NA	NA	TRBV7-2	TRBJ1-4	TGTGCCAGCAGCCCGCGGGCGGAAAAACTGTTTTTT	CASSPRAEKLFF
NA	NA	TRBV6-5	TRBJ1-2	TGTGCCAGCACCATGGACATAACCTATGGCTACACCTTC	CASTMDITYGYTF
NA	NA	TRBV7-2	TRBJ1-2	TGTGCCAGCAGCACGTACAGGGAGATTTATGGCTACACCTTC	CASSTYREIYGYTF
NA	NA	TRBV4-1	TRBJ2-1	TGCGCCAGCAGCCAACGAGAACAGGCCTCCTACAATGAGCAGTTCTTC	CASSQREQASYNEQFF
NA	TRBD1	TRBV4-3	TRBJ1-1	TGCGCCAGCAGCCAAGATCCGGGGGACAGGACAACTGAAGCTTTCTTT	CASSQDPGDRTTEAFF
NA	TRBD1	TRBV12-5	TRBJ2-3	TGTGCTAGTGCCCCGACAGGGGGGACAGATACGCAGTATTTT	CASAPTGGTDTQYF
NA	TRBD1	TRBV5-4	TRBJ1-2	TGTGCCAGCACCCTAGGACAGGGCTACGGCTACACCTTC	CASTLGQGYGYTF
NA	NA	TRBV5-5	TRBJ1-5	TGTGCCAGCAGCTTGGGTGAGGGTCAGCCCCAGCATTTT	CASSLGEGQPQHF
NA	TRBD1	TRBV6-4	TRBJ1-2	TGTGCCAGCAGTCCAAGTCGGACAGGTGATGGCTACACCTTC	CASSPSRTGDGYTF
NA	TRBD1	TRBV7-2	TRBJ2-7	TGTGCCAGCGGAATATGGGACAGTTCCTACGAGCAGTACTTC	CASGIWDSSYEQYF
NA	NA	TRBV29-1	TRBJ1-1	TGCAGCGGGAACGGACAGCTACTGAACACTGAAGCTTTCTTT	CSGNGQLLNTEAFF
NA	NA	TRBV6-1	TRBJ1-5	TGTGCCAGCAGTGACAGGGGATGGAATCAGCCCCAGCATTTT	CASSDRGWNQPQHF
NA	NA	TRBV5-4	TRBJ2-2	TGTGCCAGCAGCTTGGGCCAGGATAGGGAGCTGTTTTTT	CASSLGQDRELFF
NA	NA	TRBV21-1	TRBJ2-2	TGTGCCAGCAGACTAGCGGCAGCGAACACCGGGGAGCTGTTTTTT	CASRLAAANTGELFF
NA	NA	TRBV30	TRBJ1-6	TGTGCCTGGAGTGGGCTTAGCAATTCACCCCTCCACTTT	CAWSGLSNSPLHF
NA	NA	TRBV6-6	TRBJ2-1	TGTGCCAGCCAACAGCAGGTTAACTCCTACAATGAGCAGTTCTTC	CASQQQVNSYNEQFF
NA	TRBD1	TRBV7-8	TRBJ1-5	TGTGCCAGCAGCTTTGGCAGGGGGCGGCATCAGCCCCAGCATTTT	CASSFGRGRHQPQHF
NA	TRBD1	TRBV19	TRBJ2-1	TGTGCCAGTAGTACGTGGGCAGGGGGTAGCGTTTTAACAAACAATGAGCAGTTCTTC	CASSTWAGGSVLTNNEQFF
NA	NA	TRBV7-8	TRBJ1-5	TGTGCCAGCAGCCCCGATTTGAGGGCTGGGCAGCCCCAGCATTTT	CASSPDLRAGQPQHF
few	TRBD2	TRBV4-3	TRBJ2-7	TGCGCCAGCAGCCAAGATACTAGCGGGGCCCTCTACGAGCAGTACTTC	CASSQDTSGALYEQYF
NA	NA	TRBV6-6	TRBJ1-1	TGTGCCAGCAGTTACCTGGGGGGGACTGAAGCTTTCTTT	CASSYLGGTEAFF
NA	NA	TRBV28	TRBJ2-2	TGTGCCAGCAGTTTATTCAGGGACACCGGGGAGCTGTTTTTT	CASSLFRDTGELFF
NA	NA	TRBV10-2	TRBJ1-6	TGCGCCAGCAGTGAGAGAGGGTTGCATTCACCCCTCCACTTT	CASSERGLHSPLHF
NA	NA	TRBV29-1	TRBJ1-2	TGCAGCGTTGATGACACTAACTATGGCTACACCTTC	CSVDDTNYGYTF
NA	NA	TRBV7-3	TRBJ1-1	TGTGCCAGCAGCTTAAATTTTGCGACTGAAGCTTTCTTT	CASSLNFATEAFF
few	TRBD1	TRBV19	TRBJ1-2	TGTGCCAGTAGTATTGACAGGGGGCGCGGCTATGGCTACACCTTC	CASSIDRGRGYGYTF
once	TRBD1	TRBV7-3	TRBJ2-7	TGTGCCAGCAGCTTAATAATGGACAGGGGGCGAATTTTGTACGAGCAGTACTTC	CASSLIMDRGRILYEQYF
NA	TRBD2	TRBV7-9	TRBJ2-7	TGTGCCAGCAGCTTGGCTAGCGGGAGGGACGAGCAGTACTTC	CASSLASGRDEQYF